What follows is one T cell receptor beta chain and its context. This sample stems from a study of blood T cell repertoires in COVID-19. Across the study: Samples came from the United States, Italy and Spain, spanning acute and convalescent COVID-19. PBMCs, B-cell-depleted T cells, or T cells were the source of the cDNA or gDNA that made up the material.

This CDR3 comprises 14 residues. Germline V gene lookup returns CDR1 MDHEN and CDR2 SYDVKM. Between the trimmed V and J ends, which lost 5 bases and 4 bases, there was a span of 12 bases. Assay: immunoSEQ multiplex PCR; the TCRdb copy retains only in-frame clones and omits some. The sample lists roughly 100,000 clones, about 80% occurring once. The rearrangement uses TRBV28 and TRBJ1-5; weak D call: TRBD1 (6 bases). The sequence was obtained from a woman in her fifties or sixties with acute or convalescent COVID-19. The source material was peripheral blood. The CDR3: CASSLDRSNQPQHF. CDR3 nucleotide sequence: TGTGCCAGCAGTCTCGACAGGAGTAATCAGCCCCAGCATTTT.